This T cell receptor beta chain was sequenced during a study of lymphopenia after photon versus proton radiotherapy. V shed 4 bases, J shed 2 bases, and the junction held 2 bases outside the gene matches. The germline gives CDR1 SGHDT, CDR2 YYEEEE. The CDR3 has 15 amino acids. The protocol was immunoSEQ multiplex PCR, while the TCRdb copy is restricted to in-frame clones and leaves out a portion. The repertoire has around 27,000 clones, roughly nine tenths of them found once; the top ten carry around 0.81%. The chain links TRBV5-6 to TRBJ1-4; 10 nucleotides agree with TRBD1. The clonotype comes from a woman aged 45 to 65 with cholangiocarcinoma. Source: peripheral blood, taken from a patient treated with photon-based radiotherapy. The CDR3 sequence is CASSGGQGTNEKLFF. CDR3 coding DNA: TGTGCCAGCAGCGGGGGACAGGGGACTAATGAAAAACTGTTTTTT.